This TCR beta chain was captured by sequencing in a study of blood T cell repertoires in COVID-19. Study as a whole: Specimens from acute and convalescent COVID-19 originated in the United States, Italy and Spain. T cells, B-cell-depleted T cells, or PBMCs provided the cDNA or gDNA that served as material.

With 0 bases removed from V and 1 base from J, the gap between germline ends came to 7 bases. From germline, CDR1 is MGHRA and CDR2 YSYEKL. The CDR3 is made up of 15 amino acids. This clone has a handful of counts. As handled by the study authors: Reference gene primer amplification gave estimated nucleated cell counts. Measured with immunoSEQ multiplex PCR; TCRdb has only the in-frame clones, and not every one. The DNA was the basis for D and trimming; V, J and clone size are from that table. The table includes roughly 65,000 clones, roughly nine tenths detected once. The specimen was peripheral blood. The clonotype was recovered from a man in his 60s with acute or convalescent COVID-19. The chain recombines TRBV4-1 with TRBJ1-5; possible D gene TRBD1, 5 bases. In nucleotides, the CDR3 is TGCGCCAGCAGCCAAGAACAGGCCAGCAATCAGCCCCAGCATTTT. This translates into CASSQEQASNQPQHF.